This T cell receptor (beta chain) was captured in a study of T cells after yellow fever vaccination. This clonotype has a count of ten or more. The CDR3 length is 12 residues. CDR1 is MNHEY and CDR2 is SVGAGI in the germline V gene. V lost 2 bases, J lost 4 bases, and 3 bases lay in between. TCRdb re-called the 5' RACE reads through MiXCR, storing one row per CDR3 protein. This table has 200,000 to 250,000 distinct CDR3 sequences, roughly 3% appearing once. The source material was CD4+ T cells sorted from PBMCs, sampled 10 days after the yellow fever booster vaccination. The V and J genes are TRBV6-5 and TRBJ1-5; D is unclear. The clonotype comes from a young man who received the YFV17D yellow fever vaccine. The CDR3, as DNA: TGTGCCAGCAGTTACAATAATCAGCCCCAGCATTTT. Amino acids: CASSYNNQPQHF.